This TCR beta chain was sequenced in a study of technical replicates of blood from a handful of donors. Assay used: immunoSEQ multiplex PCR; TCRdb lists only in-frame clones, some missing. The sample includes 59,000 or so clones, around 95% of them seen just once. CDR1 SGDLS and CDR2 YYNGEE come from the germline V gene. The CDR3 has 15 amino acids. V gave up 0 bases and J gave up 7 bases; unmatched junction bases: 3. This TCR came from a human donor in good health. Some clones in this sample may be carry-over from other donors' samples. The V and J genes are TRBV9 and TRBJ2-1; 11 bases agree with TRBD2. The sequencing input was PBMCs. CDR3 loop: CASSVVAGGVNEQFF. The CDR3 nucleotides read TGTGCCAGCAGCGTAGTAGCGGGAGGGGTAAATGAGCAGTTCTTC.